One and the same sample provided the 22 T cell receptor beta chains below, sequenced in a study of cytomegalovirus exposure and HLA in healthy donors. Researchers ran the PCR with 60 Vbeta and 13 Jbeta primers. Here immunoSEQ multiplex PCR was the method, and the copy in TCRdb shows in-frame clones only, minus some. The sample records around 95,000 clones, over 80% being singletons. Sequencing used PBMCs. All receptors come from a female donor in good health and CMV-seropositive.

The chain combines TRBV11-2 with TRBJ2-2; TRBD1 matches 9 bases. The CDR3 spans 15 residues. Germline CDR1 is SGHAT and CDR2 is FQNNGV. The V segment lost 5 bases and the J segment 8 bases; nucleotides outside the gene matches: 9. The CDR3 DNA reads as TGTGCCAGCAGCCCCCGGGGACAGGGATTTGGGGAGCTGTTTTTT. Its protein product is CASSPRGQGFGELFF.

The chain carries TRBV5-1 and TRBJ1-1, with 7 bases matching TRBD1. The CDR3 runs 16 residues. Unmatched junction bases numbered 5, after V lost 0 bases and J lost 0 bases. CDR1 and CDR2 (germline): SGHRS, YFSETQ. The CDR3 reads CASSLVRTGMNTEAFF. In DNA form, the CDR3 reads TGCGCCAGCAGCTTGGTCCGGACAGGAATGAACACTGAAGCTTTCTTT. Filled out from reference TRBV5-1 and TRBJ1-1, the complete variable domain reads KAGVTQTPRYLIKTRGQQVTLSCSPISGHRSVSWYQQTPGQGLQFLFEYFSETQRNKGNFPGRFSGRQFSNSRSEMNVSTLELGDSALYLCASSLVRTGMNTEAFFGQGTRLTVV.

This clone was observed a single time. The chain uses TRBV7-2 and TRBJ2-7, with D maybe TRBD2 (5 bases). With 1 base removed from V and 4 bases from J, the gap between germline ends came to 14 bases. This CDR3 has 15 residues. CDR1 and CDR2 (germline): SGHTA, FQGNSA. The CDR3 loop is CASSLGRGSSYEQYF. For the CDR3, the DNA is TGTGCCAGCAGCTTAGGGAGAGGGTCATCTTACGAGCAGTACTTC. The full variable domain, its missing parts supplied by reference TRBV7-2 and TRBJ2-7, is GAGVSQSPSNKVTEKGKDVELRCDPISGHTALYWYRQSLGQGLEFLIYFQGNSAPDKSGLPSDRFSAERTGGSVSTLTIQRTQQEDSAVYLCASSLGRGSSYEQYFGPGTRLTVT.

V usage is TRBV5-6 and J usage is TRBJ1-2; D uncertain. V was trimmed by 0 bases and J by 1 base, leaving 10 bases between them. This CDR3 region has 15 residues. CDR1 and CDR2 from the germline V gene are SGHDT and YYEEEE. CDR3 region: CASSLGPGFNYGYTF. The DNA of the CDR3 is TGTGCCAGCAGCTTGGGCCCAGGATTTAACTATGGCTACACCTTC.

The V call is TRBV4-1, the J call TRBJ2-5; TRBD1 matches at 7 bases. After removal of 3 bases from V and 2 bases from J, the junction contained 0 bases not matched to a gene. Germline CDR1 reads MGHRA; CDR2 reads YSYEKL. The CDR3 loop spans 13 amino acids. The CDR3 DNA reads TGCGCCAGCAGCCACAGGGGGCAAGAGACCCAGTACTTC. This encodes CASSHRGQETQYF.

The CDR3 here is CASSEADRWDSPLHF. CDR3 in DNA: TGTGCCAGCAGTGAAGCGGACAGGTGGGATTCACCCCTCCACTTT. This chain links TRBV6-1 with TRBJ1-6, with 7 bases fitting TRBD1. The CDR3 sequence is 15 residues long. The V gene end was trimmed by 0 bases and the J gene end by 8 bases; junction bases not matched to a gene: 4. Looked up from germline, CDR1 is MNHNS and CDR2 is SASEGT.

The gene calls are TRBV9 and TRBJ2-7; the match to TRBD1 covers 9 bases. CDR3 length: 15 amino acids. Losses at the gene ends were 3 bases for V and 3 bases for J; bases not matched to a gene: 7. Germline V CDR1 and CDR2: SGDLS, YYNGEE. CDR3 protein: CASSEGQGRDYEQYF. CDR3 DNA: TGTGCCAGCAGCGAGGGACAGGGCCGCGACTACGAGCAGTACTTC.

The CDR3 region has the DNA TGTGCCTGGAGGGGATGGGGAGAAGGCTACACCTTC. Translating it yields CAWRGWGEGYTF. The chain employs TRBV30 and TRBJ1-2; no clear D gene. V lost 3 bases, J lost 8 bases, and 13 bases lay in between. The CDR3 spans 12 residues. Germline CDR1 is GTSNPN and CDR2 is SVGIG (reference sequence). Based on the CDR3 plus reference TRBV30 and TRBJ1-2, the full variable domain is SQTIHQWPATLVQPVGSPLSLECTVEGTSNPNLYWYRQAAGRGLQLLFYSVGIGQISSEVPQNLSASRPQDRQFILSSKKLLLSDSGFYLCAWRGWGEGYTFGSGTRLTVV.

The chain is built from TRBV30 and TRBJ2-1; TRBD1 matches at 8 bases. Germline V gives CDR1 GTSNPN, CDR2 SVGIG (reference sequence). V was clipped by 1 base and J by 8 bases; unmatched bases: 7. The CDR3 spans 14 residues. The CDR3 region is CAWSEGRGPYEQFF. CDR3 DNA sequence: TGTGCCTGGAGTGAGGGCAGGGGGCCATATGAGCAGTTCTTC. The variable domain in full, with the rest retrieved from reference TRBV30 and TRBJ2-1, is SQTIHQWPATLVQPVGSPLSLECTVEGTSNPNLYWYRQAAGRGLQLLFYSVGIGQISSEVPQNLSASRPQDRQFILSSKKLLLSDSGFYLCAWSEGRGPYEQFFGPGTRLTVL.

The chain couples TRBV7-9 to TRBJ2-5, with D possibly being TRBD1 (6 bases). The J call may be mistaken, given a closer DNA end match to TRBJ2-7. Germline V gene sequence: CDR1 SEHNR, CDR2 FQNEAQ (reference sequence). The CDR3 spans 15 residues. The CDR3 spells CASSPLGGDTYEQYF. CDR3 bases: TGTGCCAGCAGCCCATTAGGGGGTGACACCTACGAGCAGTACTTC.

The chain links TRBV5-5 to TRBJ2-7; 11 bases line up with TRBD2. Trimming cost V 4 bases and J 3 bases; bases outside gene matches: 6. CDR3 size: 15 residues. Germline V lookup: CDR1 SGHKS, CDR2 YYEKEE (reference sequence). The CDR3 DNA sequence: TGTGCCAGCAGCCAGGGACTAGCGGACGACTACGAGCAGTACTTC. This codes for CASSQGLADDYEQYF.

The rearrangement uses TRBV6-1 and TRBJ2-7; possibly TRBD2 for D (6 bases). This CDR3 spans 12 amino acids. Trimming cost V 10 bases and J 4 bases, with 14 bases left between them. Germline V CDR1 and CDR2: MNHNS, SASEGT. The CDR3 DNA sequence: TGTGCCACCACGGGACTGCCATACGAGCAGTACTTC. Translation gives CATTGLPYEQYF.

The chain is built from TRBV29-1 and TRBJ2-7, with 7 bases identical to TRBD1. Trimming removed 4 bases from V and 6 bases from J; junction bases left unmatched: 6. CDR1 and CDR2 from the germline V gene are SQVTM and ANQGSEA. The CDR3 runs 12 residues. The CDR3 DNA reads TGCAGCGTTGTAGACAGGGTGGCCGAGCAGTACTTC. Translation gives CSVVDRVAEQYF.

The chain links TRBV5-1 to TRBJ1-1; a possible D gene is TRBD1 (6 bases). CDR1 is SGHRS, CDR2 YFSETQ, per germline. The V end lost 4 bases, the J end lost 0 bases, and 16 bases lay between the germline ends. The CDR3 consists of 16 residues. CDR3 coding DNA: TGCGCCAGCAGCCAGGAGGGGGGGAGCATGAACACTGAAGCTTTCTTT. It is translated as CASSQEGGSMNTEAFF.

This chain joins TRBV11-2 and TRBJ1-2; tentative D call: TRBD1 (5 bases). The CDR3 is made up of 15 amino acids. V was pared by 1 base and J by 5 bases, with 14 bases between. Germline loops: CDR1 SGHAT, CDR2 FQNNGV. This chain's CDR3 is CASSLVIGGKYGYTF. For the CDR3, the DNA is TGTGCCAGCAGCTTAGTGATTGGGGGGAAATATGGCTACACCTTC. The complete variable domain, with remaining parts taken from reference TRBV11-2 and TRBJ1-2, reads EAGVAQSPRYKIIEKRQSVAFWCNPISGHATLYWYQQILGQGPKLLIQFQNNGVVDDSQLPKDRFSAERLKGVDSTLKIQPAKLEDSAVYLCASSLVIGGKYGYTFGSGTRLTVV.

The V gene is TRBV6-5, the J gene TRBJ1-1, with 7 bases aligning to TRBD1. V was clipped by 6 bases and J by 1 base; unmatched bases: 8. CDR3 length equals 15 residues. CDR1 is MNHEY, CDR2 SVGAGI, per germline. CDR3 nucleotide sequence: TGTGCCAGCAGCACGAGTCGACAGGGGAACACTGAAGCTTTCTTT. This encodes CASSTSRQGNTEAFF.

This clone was detected only once. V gene TRBV28 combines with J gene TRBJ1-1; D call uncertain. Between the trimmed V and J ends, which lost 7 bases and 6 bases, there was a span of 18 bases. The CDR3 has 14 residues. Looked up from germline, CDR1 is MDHEN and CDR2 is SYDVKM. The chain's CDR3 is CASTSFPEQPEAFF. The CDR3 nucleotides are TGTGCCAGCACCTCATTTCCGGAGCAGCCTGAAGCTTTCTTT.

With respect to this clone: The sample carries other DNA sequences with the same CDR3. This sequence joins TRBV5-1 and TRBJ1-4; D is perhaps TRBD1 (6 bases). Between the trimmed V and J ends, which lost 2 bases and 2 bases, there was a span of 10 bases. CDR3 size: 15 residues. The germline V gene has CDR1 SGHRS and CDR2 YFSETQ. In DNA, the CDR3 is TGCGCCAGCAGCTTAGGGGGGGCCACTAATGAAAAACTGTTTTTT. It yields the protein CASSLGGATNEKLFF.

The CDR3 spells CASSIIQGGANEQFF. DNA of the CDR3: TGTGCCAGTAGTATAATACAGGGGGGAGCGAATGAGCAGTTCTTC. V gene TRBV19 combines with J gene TRBJ2-1; 8 bases align to TRBD1. Germline V lookup: CDR1 LNHDA, CDR2 SQIVND (reference sequence). Trimming at V came to 2 bases and at J to 7 bases, leaving 7 bases not matched to a gene. The CDR3 sequence is 15 residues long. Supplemented by reference TRBV19 and TRBJ2-1, the full variable domain reads DGGITQSPKYLFRKEGQNVTLSCEQNLNHDAMYWYRQDPGQGLRLIYYSQIVNDFQKGDIAEGYSVSREKKESFPLTVTSAQKNPTAFYLCASSIIQGGANEQFFGPGTRLTVL.

The gene calls are TRBV4-2 and TRBJ2-3; TRBD2 matches at 8 bases. Germline V gives CDR1 LGHNA, CDR2 YNFKEQ. This CDR3 has 18 amino acids. V shed 4 bases and J 4 bases; nucleotides not matched to a gene: 16. The CDR3 is CASSPSSPGLVGPDTQYF. DNA for the CDR3: TGTGCCAGCAGCCCGTCCTCCCCGGGACTAGTGGGCCCAGATACGCAGTATTTT.

As concerns this clone: The sample carries other DNA sequences with the same CDR3. The rearrangement uses TRBV7-2 and TRBJ1-4; the match to TRBD1 covers 10 bases. Germline V gene sequence: CDR1 SGHTA, CDR2 FQGNSA. V lost 5 bases, J lost 8 bases, and 8 bases stayed unmatched. CDR3 length equals 15 residues. The chain's CDR3 is CASSSPGTGAEKLFF. The DNA of the CDR3 is TGTGCCAGCAGCAGCCCCGGGACAGGGGCGGAAAAACTGTTTTTT.

With regard to this clone: One end of the junction is discordant with germline, which a read error may explain. Other nucleotide sequences in the sample specify the same CDR3. The chain links TRBV7-9 to TRBJ1-1; a possible D gene is TRBD1 (5 bases). This CDR3 comprises 15 residues. The germline V gene encodes CDR1 SEHNR and CDR2 FQNEAQ (reference sequence). CDR3 loop: CASSLRAGPNTEAFF. The DNA for the CDR3 is TGTGCCAGTAGCTTAAGGGCGGGACCTAACACTGAAGCTTTCTTT. The full variable domain, in which reference TRBV7-9 and TRBJ1-1 provide the parts outside the CDR3, is DTGVSQNPRHKITKRGQNVTFRCDPISEHNRLYWYRQTLGQGPEFLTYFQNEAQLEKSRLLSDRFSAERPKGSFSTLEIQRTEQGDSAMYLCASSLRAGPNTEAFFGQGTRLTVV.